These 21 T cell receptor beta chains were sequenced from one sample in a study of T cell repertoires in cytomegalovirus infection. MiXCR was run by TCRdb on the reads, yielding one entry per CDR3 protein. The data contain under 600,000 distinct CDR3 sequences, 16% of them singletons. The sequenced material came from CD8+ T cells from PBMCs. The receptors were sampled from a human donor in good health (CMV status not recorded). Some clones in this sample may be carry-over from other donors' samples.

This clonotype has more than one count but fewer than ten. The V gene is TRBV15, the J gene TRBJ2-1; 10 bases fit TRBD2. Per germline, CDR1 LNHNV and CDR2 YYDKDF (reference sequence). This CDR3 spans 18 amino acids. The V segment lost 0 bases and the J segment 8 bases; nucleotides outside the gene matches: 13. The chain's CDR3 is CATSREPLLAGVGYEQFF. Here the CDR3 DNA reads TGTGCCACCAGCAGAGAACCCCTCCTAGCGGGAGTTGGCTATGAGCAGTTCTTC.

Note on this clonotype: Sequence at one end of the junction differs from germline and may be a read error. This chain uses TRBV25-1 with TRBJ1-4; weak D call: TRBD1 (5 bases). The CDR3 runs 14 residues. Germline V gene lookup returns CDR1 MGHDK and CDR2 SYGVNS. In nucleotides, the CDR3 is TGTTCCAGCAGTGACAGTTACAGTCGGGGGAAACTGTTGTTT. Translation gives CSSSDSYSRGKLLF.

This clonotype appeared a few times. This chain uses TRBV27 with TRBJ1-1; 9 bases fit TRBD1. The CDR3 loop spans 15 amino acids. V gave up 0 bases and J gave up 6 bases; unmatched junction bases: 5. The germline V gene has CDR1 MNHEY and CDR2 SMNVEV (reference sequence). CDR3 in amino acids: CASSLSNRGLAEAFF. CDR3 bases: TGTGCCAGCAGTTTATCCAACAGGGGGCTCGCTGAAGCTTTCTTT.

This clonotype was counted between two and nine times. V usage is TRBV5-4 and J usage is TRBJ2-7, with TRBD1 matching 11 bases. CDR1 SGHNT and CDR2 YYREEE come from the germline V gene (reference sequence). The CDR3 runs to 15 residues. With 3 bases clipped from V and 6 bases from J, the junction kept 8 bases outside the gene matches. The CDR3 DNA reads TGTGCCAGCAGCTACCCGGGACAGGGGGTCCTCGAGCAGTACTTC. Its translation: CASSYPGQGVLEQYF.

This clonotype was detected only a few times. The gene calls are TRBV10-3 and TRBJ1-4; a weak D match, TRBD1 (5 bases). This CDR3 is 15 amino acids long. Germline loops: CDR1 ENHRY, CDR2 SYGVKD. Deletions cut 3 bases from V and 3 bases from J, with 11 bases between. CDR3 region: CAISDRREANEKLFF. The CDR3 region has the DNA TGTGCCATCAGTGATCGCAGGGAAGCTAATGAAAAACTGTTTTTT.

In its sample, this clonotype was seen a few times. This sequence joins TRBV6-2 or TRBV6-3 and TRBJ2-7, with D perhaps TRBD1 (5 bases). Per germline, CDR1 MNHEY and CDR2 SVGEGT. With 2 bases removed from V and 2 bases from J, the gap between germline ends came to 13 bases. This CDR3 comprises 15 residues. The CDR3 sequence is CASSYPDTGTYEQYF. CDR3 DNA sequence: TGTGCCAGCAGTTACCCAGATACAGGTACCTACGAGCAGTACTTC.

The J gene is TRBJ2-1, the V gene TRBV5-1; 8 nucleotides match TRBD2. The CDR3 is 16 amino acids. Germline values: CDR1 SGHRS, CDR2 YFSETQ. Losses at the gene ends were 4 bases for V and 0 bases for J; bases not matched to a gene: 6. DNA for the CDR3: TGCGCCAGCAGCCGGGGGGGCCGCAGCTCCTACAATGAGCAGTTCTTC. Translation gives CASSRGGRSSYNEQFF.

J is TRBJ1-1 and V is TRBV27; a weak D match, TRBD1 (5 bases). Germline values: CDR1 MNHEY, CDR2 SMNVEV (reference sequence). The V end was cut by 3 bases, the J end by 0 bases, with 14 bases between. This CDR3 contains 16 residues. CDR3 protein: CASSFRTTAMNTEAFF. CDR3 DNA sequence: TGTGCCAGCAGTTTTAGGACAACTGCTATGAACACTGAAGCTTTCTTT.

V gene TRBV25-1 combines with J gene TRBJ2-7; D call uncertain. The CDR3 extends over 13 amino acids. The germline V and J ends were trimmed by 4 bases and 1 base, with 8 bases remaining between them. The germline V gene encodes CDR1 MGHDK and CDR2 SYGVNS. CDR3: CASSGLDSYEQYF. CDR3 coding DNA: TGTGCCAGCAGTGGACTGGATTCCTACGAGCAGTACTTC.

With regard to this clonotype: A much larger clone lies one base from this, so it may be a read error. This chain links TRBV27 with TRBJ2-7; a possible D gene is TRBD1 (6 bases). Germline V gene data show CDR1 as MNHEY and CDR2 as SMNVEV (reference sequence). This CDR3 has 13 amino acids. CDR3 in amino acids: CASSSGQFYGQYF. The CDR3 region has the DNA TGTGCCAGCAGTTCTGGACAGTTCTACGGGCAGTACTTC.

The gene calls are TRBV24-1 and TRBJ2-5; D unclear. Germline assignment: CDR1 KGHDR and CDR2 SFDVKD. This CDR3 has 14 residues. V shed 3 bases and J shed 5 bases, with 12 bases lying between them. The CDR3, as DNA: TGTGCCACCAGTGATCCTACTAAAGGCGAGACCCAGTACTTC. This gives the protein CATSDPTKGETQYF.

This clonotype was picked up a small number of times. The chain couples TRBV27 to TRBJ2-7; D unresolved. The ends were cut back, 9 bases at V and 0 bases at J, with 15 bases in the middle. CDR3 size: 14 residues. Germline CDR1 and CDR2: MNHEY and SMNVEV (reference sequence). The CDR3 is CASATPWSSYEQYF. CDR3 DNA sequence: TGTGCCAGTGCGACTCCTTGGAGCTCCTACGAGCAGTACTTC.

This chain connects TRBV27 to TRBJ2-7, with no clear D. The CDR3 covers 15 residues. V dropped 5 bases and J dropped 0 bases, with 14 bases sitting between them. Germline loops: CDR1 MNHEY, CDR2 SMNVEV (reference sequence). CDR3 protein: CASSLQPGFSYEQYF. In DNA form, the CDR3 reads TGTGCCAGCAGTCTCCAACCCGGATTCTCCTACGAGCAGTACTTC.

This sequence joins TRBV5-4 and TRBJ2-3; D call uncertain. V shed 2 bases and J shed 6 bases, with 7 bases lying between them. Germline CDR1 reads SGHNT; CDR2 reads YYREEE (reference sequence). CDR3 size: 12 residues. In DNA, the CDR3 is TGTGCCAGCAGCTTTATTAAGGATACGCAGTATTTT. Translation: CASSFIKDTQYF.

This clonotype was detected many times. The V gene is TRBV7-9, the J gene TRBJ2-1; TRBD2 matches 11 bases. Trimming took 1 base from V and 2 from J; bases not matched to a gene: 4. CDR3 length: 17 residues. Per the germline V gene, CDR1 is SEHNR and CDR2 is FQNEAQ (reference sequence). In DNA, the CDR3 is TGTGCCAGCAGCTTAGGGCCGGGACTAGCGGCCTACAATGAGCAGTTCTTC. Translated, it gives CASSLGPGLAAYNEQFF.

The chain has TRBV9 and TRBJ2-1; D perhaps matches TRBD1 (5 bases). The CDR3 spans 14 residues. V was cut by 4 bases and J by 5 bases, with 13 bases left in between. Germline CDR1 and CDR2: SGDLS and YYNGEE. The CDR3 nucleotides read TGTGCCAGCAGCATAGGGCAGGGCGACAATGAGCAGTTCTTC. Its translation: CASSIGQGDNEQFF.

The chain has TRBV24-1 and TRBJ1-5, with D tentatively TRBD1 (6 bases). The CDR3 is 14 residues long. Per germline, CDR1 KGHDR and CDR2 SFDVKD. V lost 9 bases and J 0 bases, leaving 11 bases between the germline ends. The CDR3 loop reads CATPQGNSNQPQHF. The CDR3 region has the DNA TGTGCCACCCCTCAGGGGAATAGCAATCAGCCCCAGCATTTT.

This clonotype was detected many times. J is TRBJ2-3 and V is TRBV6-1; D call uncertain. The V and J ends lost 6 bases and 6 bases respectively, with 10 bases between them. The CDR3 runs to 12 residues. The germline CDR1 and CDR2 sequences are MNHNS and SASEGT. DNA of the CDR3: TGTGCCAGCAGAATGGTTGAGGATACGCAGTATTTT. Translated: CASRMVEDTQYF.

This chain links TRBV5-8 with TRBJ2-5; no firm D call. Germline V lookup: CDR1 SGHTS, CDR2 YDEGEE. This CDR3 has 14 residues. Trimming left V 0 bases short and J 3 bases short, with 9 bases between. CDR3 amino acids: CASSLEPGEETQYF. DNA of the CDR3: TGTGCCAGCAGCTTGGAGCCTGGGGAAGAGACCCAGTACTTC. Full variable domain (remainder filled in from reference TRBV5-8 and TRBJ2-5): EAGVTQSPTHLIKTRGQQATLRCSPISGHTSVYWYQQALGLGLQFLLWYDEGEERNRGNFPPRFSGRQFPNYSSELNVNALELEDSALYLCASSLEPGEETQYFGPGTRLLVL.

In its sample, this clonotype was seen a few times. This CDR3 is CASSLSRDAGQPQHF. CDR3 DNA sequence: TGTGCCAGCAGTTTAAGCAGGGACGCTGGTCAGCCCCAGCATTTT. This chain uses TRBV28 with TRBJ1-5, with D perhaps TRBD1 (5 bases). CDR1 is MDHEN, CDR2 SYDVKM, per germline. The CDR3 consists of 15 residues. V gave up 2 bases and J gave up 6 bases, with 14 bases separating them.

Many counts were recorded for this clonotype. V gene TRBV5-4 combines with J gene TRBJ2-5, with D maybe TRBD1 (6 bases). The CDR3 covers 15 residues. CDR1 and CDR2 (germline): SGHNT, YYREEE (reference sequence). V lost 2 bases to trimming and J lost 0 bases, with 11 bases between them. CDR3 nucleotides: TGTGCCAGCAGCTTTGGTAGGGGGTACCAAGAGACCCAGTACTTC. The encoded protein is CASSFGRGYQETQYF. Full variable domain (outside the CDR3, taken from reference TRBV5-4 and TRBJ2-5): ETGVTQSPTHLIKTRGQQVTLRCSSQSGHNTVSWYQQALGQGPQFIFQYYREEENGRGNFPPRFSGLQFPNYSSELNVNALELDDSALYLCASSFGRGYQETQYFGPGTRLLVL.